This note documents a single T cell receptor beta chain sequence. The sample is drawn from a study of blood T cells in healthy people across ages. A second 7 to 11 cycle PCR used barcoded and J-beta primers. Each CDR3 protein gets one entry after TCRdb re-called the 5' RACE reads with MiXCR. This sample has roughly 1.6 million distinct CDR3 sequences; about 35% occur once, and the top ten carry about 11%. Each sample provided at least 6 micrograms of extracted total RNA. The specimen sequenced was blood. This TCR was sampled from a woman aged 25 to 39 in good health.

DNA for the CDR3: TGCAGTGTTCCAACCGGGACGCCCGAGAGCACAGATACGCAGTATTTT. It is translated as CSVPTGTPESTDTQYF. The chain employs TRBV20-1 and TRBJ2-3; D may be TRBD1 or TRBD2 (5 bases each). V was shortened by 7 bases and J by 0 bases, with 20 bases between the two germline ends. The CDR3 sequence is 16 residues long. The germline V gene encodes CDR1 DFQATT and CDR2 SNEGSKA (reference sequence).